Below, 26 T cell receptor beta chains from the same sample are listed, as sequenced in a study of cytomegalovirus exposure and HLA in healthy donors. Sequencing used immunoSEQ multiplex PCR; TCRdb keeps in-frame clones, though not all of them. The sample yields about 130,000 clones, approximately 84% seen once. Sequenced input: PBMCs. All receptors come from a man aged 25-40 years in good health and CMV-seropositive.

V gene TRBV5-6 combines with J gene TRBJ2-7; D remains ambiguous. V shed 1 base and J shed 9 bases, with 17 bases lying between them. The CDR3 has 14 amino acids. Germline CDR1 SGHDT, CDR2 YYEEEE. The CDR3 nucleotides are TGTGCCAGCAGCTTGACGTCCGACATTACTGTGCAGTACTTC. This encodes CASSLTSDITVQYF.

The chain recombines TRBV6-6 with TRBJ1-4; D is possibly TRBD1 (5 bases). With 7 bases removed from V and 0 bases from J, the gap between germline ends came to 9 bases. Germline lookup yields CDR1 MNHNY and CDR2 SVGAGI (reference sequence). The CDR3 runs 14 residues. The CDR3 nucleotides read TGTGCCAGCACTTCACAGGCAACTAATGAAAAACTGTTTTTT. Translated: CASTSQATNEKLFF.

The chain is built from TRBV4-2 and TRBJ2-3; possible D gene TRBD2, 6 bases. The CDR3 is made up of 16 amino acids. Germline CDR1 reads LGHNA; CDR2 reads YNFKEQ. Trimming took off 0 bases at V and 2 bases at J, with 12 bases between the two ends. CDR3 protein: CASSQDWAGTTDTQYF. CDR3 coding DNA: TGTGCCAGCAGCCAAGATTGGGCGGGAACCACAGATACGCAGTATTTT.

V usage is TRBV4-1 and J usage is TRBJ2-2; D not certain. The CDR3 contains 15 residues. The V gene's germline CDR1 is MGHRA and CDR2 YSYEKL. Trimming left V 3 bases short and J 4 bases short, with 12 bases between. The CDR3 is CASSQRSVGTGELFF. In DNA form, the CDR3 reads TGCGCCAGCAGCCAGCGGAGCGTGGGCACCGGGGAGCTGTTTTTT.

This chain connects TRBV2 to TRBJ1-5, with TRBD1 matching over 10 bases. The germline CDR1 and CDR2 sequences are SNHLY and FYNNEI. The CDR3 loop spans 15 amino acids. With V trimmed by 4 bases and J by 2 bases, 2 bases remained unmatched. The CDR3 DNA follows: TGTGCCAGCAGTGTTGGGACAGGGGGCAATCAGCCCCAGCATTTT. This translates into CASSVGTGGNQPQHF.

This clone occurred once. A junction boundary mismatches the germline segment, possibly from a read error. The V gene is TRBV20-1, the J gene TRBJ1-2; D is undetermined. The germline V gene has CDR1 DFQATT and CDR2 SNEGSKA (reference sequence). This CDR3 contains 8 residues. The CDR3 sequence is CSARDDFF. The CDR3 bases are TGCAGTGCTAGAGACGACTTCTTC.

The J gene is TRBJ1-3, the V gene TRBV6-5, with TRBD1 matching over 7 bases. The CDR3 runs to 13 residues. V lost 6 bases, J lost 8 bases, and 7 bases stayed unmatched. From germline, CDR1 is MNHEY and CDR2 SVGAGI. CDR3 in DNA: TGTGCCAGCAGATCTGACAGGGCTCACACCATATATTTT. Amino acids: CASRSDRAHTIYF.

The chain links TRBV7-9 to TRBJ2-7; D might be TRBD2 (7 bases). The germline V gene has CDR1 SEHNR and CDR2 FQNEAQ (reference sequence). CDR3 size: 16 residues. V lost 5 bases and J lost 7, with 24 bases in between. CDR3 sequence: CASSHLEGGGWGEQYF. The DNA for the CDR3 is TGTGCCAGCAGCCACCTTGAGGGAGGGGGTTGGGGAGAGCAGTACTTC.

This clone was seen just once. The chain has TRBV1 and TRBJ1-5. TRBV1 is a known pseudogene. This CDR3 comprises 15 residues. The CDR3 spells CTSSPNTPEGQPQHF. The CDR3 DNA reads TGCACCAGCAGCCCGAACACGCCAGAGGGTCAGCCCCAGCATTTT.

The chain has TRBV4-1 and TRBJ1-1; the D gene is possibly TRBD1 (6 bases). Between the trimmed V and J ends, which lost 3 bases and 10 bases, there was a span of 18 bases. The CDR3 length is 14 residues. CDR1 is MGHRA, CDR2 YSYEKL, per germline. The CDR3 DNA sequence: TGCGCCAGCAGCCAGGACCGGGACACTCTTTCAGCTTTCTTT. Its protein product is CASSQDRDTLSAFF.

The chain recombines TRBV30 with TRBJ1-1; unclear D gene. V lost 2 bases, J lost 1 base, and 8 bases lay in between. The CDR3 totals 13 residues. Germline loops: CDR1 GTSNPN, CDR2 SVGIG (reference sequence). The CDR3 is CAWSLRGNTEAFF. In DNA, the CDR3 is TGTGCCTGGAGTCTGCGGGGGAACACTGAAGCTTTCTTT.

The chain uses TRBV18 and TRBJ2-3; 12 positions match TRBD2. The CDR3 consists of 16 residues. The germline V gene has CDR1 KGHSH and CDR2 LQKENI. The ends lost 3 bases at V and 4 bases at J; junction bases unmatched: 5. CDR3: CASSPALAGGSDTQYF. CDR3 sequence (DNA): TGTGCCAGCTCACCGGCACTAGCGGGGGGCTCAGATACGCAGTATTTT.

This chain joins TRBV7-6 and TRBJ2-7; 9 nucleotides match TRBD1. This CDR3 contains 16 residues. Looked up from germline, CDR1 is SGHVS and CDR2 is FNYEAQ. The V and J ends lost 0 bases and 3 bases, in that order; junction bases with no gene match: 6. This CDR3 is CASSLAPGQGVYEQYF. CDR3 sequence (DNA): TGTGCCAGCAGCTTAGCACCGGGACAGGGTGTCTACGAGCAGTACTTC.

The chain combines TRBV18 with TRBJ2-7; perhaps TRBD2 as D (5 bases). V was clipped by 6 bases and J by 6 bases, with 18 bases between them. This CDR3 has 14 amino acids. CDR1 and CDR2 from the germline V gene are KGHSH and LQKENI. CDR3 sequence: CASSTGEGRGEQYF. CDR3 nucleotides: TGTGCCAGCTCCACCGGGGAAGGTCGTGGCGAGCAGTACTTC.

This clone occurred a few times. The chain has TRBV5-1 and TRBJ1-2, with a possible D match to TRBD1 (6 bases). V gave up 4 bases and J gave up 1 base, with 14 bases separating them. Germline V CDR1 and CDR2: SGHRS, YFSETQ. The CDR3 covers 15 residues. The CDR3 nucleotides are TGCGCCAGCAGCCCGGCGGGGGCAAGTAACTATGGCTACACCTTC. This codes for CASSPAGASNYGYTF.

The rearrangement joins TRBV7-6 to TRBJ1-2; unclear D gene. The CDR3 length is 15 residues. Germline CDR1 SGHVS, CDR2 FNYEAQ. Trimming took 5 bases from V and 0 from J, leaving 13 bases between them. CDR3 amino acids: CASSPPDGTNYGYTF. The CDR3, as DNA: TGTGCCAGCAGCCCTCCCGACGGGACTAACTATGGCTACACCTTC.

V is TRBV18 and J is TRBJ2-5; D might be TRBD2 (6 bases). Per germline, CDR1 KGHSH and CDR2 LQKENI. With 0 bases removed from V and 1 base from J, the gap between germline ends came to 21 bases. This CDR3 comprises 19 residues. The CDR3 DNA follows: TGTGCCAGCTCACCACCGCGATCGACTAGTAGAAATGTCCAAGAGACCCAGTACTTC. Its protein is CASSPPRSTSRNVQETQYF.

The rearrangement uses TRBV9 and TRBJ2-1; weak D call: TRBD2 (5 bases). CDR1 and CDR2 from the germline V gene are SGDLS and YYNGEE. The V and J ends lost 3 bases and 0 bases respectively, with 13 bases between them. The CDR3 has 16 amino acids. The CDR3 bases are TGTGCCAGCAGCGCCCGGGGAGCGGCCTCCTACAATGAGCAGTTCTTC. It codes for CASSARGAASYNEQFF. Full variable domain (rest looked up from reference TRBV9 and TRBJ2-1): DSGVTQTPKHLITATGQRVTLRCSPRSGDLSVYWYQQSLDQGLQFLIQYYNGEERAKGNILERFSAQQFPDLHSELNLSSLELGDSALYFCASSARGAASYNEQFFGPGTRLTVL.

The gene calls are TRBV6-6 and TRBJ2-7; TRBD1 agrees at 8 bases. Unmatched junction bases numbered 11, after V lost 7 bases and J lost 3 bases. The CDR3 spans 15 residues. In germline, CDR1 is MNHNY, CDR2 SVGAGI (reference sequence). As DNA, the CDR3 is TGTGCCAGCACCCCTCCCGGGACAGGAAGCTACGAGCAGTACTTC. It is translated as CASTPPGTGSYEQYF.

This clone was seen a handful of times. The CDR3 loop reads CAISERGPGQGSYEQYF. In nucleotides, the CDR3 is TGTGCCATCAGTGAGCGTGGACCGGGACAGGGCTCCTACGAGCAGTACTTC. The gene calls are TRBV10-3 and TRBJ2-7; TRBD1 aligns across 9 bases. Trimming removed 2 bases from V and 0 bases from J; junction bases left unmatched: 8. Germline V gene data show CDR1 as ENHRY and CDR2 as SYGVKD. CDR3 length equals 17 residues.

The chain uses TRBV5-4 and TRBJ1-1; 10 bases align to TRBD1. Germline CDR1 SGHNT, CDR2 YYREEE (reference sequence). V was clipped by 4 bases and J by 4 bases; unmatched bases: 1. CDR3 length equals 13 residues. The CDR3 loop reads CASSRTGGTEAFF. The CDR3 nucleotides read TGTGCCAGCAGCCGGACAGGGGGCACTGAAGCTTTCTTT.

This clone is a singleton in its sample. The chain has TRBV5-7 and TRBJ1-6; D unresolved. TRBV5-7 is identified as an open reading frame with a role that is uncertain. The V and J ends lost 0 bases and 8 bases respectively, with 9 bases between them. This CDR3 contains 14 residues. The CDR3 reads CASSLGARDSPLHF. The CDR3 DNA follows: TGTGCCAGCAGCTTGGGGGCGCGGGATTCACCCCTCCACTTT.

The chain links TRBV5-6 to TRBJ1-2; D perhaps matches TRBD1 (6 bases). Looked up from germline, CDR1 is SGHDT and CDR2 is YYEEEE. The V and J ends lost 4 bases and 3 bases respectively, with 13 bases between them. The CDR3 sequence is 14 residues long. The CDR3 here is CASSPGSGDYGYTF. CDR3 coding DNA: TGTGCCAGCAGCCCAGGATCAGGGGACTATGGCTACACCTTC.

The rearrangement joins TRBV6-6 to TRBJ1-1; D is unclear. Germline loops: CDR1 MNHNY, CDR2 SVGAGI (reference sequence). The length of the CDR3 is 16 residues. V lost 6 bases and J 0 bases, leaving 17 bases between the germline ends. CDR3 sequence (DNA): TGTGCCAGCAGCTCTCGACAACTCCATATGAACACTGAAGCTTTCTTT. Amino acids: CASSSRQLHMNTEAFF.

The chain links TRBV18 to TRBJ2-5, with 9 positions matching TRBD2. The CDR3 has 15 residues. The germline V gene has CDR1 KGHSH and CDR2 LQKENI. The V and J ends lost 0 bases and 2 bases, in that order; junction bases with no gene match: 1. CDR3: CASSPPSGGQETQYF. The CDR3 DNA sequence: TGTGCCAGCTCACCACCGAGCGGGGGGCAAGAGACCCAGTACTTC.

CDR3: CASSLVGPNEPQHF. DNA for the CDR3: TGTGCCAGCAGCCTCGTTGGGCCGAATGAGCCCCAGCATTTT. The chain uses TRBV6-5 and TRBJ1-5, with D hard to call. Trimming removed 6 bases from V and 8 bases from J, with 17 bases in between. The CDR3 totals 14 residues. CDR1 and CDR2 from the germline V gene are MNHEY and SVGAGI.